This TCR beta chain emerged from a study of shared clonotypes between healthy human individuals. Study-wide context: Each donor's CD8 memory used one plate, CD8 naive two, each CD4 subset three.

The ends were cut back, 1 base at V and 0 bases at J, with 0 bases in the middle. This CDR3 contains 12 residues. The germline gives CDR1 SEHNR, CDR2 FQNEAQ (reference sequence). At the deep level, the assay was run. Clones were sequenced by immunoSEQ multiplex PCR, and TCRdb holds only the in-frame ones, with some missing. The data contain roughly 1,000,000 clones, about 84% of them singletons. As concerns this clone: A much larger clone sits a single nucleotide away, making a read error possible.

The sequenced sample consisted of memory CD4+ T cells from PBMCs. The subset here: CD45RA-negative fraction. The rearrangement links TRBV7-9 to TRBJ2-5; D is ambiguous. The origin of this receptor is a man aged 18 to 30 in good health. Some clones in this sample may be carry-over from other donors' samples. The CDR3 DNA follows: TGTGCCAGCAGCTTAGACCAAGAGACCCAGTACTTC. It codes for CASSLDQETQYF.